This T cell receptor beta chain was documented in a study of T cell responses to AZD1222 COVID-19 vaccine. CDR1 SGHTA and CDR2 FQGNSA come from the germline V gene. The CDR3 runs to 14 residues. Trimming cost V 5 bases and J 7 bases, with 17 bases left between them. As regards this clone: What it binds is not known.

General study results and limits: Only 6 or 7 individuals given AZD1222 were seropositive at baseline. The donor cohort was predominantly white British with a female majority, and clonal diversity may have been underestimated. Spike-spanning, vaccine-associated CD4 TCRs were dominant at 160-218 and 743-854.

Measured with immunoSEQ multiplex PCR; TCRdb has only the in-frame clones, and not every one. Here the sample spans approximately 46,000 clones, about 87% being singletons. The rearrangement uses TRBV7-2 and TRBJ2-5, with D hard to call. The receptor comes from an adult who received the AZD1222 COVID-19 vaccine. This sample comprised peripheral blood, obtained 28 days after the second AZD1222 dose. CDR3 sequence: CASSPRETPATQYF. The DNA for the CDR3 is TGTGCCAGCAGCCCAAGAGAGACACCGGCGACCCAGTACTTC. Drawing the rest from reference TRBV7-2 and TRBJ2-5, the complete variable domain is GAGVSQSPSNKVTEKGKDVELRCDPISGHTALYWYRQSLGQGLEFLIYFQGNSAPDKSGLPSDRFSAERTGGSVSTLTIQRTQQEDSAVYLCASSPRETPATQYFGPGTRLLVL.